A selection of T cell receptor beta chains follows, all from one sample in a study of T cell responses to AZD1222 COVID-19 vaccine. Measured with immunoSEQ multiplex PCR; TCRdb has only the in-frame clones, and not every one. The data contain about 140,000 clones, approximately 90% of them singletons. The specimen was peripheral blood, collected on day 0 of AZD1222 vaccination. The receptors were sampled from an adult in good health. CDR3s include the opening cysteine and the closing phenylalanine or tryptophan.

length | V | CDR3
17 | TRBV2 | CASSEGSPQGGNYGYTF
13 | TRBV5-4 | CASSSGRFTEAFF
15 | TRBV2 | CASTTLTGGGQPQHF
14 | TRBV9 | CASSFQNGDTEAFF
13 | TRBV28 | CASSFRGYQPQHF
15 | TRBV7-9 | CASSLRDGTNEKLFF
14 | TRBV28 | CASSAGHSNQPQHF
14 | TRBV25-1 | CASSEWRVNQPQHF
13 | TRBV7-9 | CASSLAARGGYTF
17 | TRBV7-2 | CASSLRTSGYFRGTQYF
17 | TRBV4-1 | CASSHPLGDRENQPQHF
14 | TRBV5-5 | CASSLGGGQTEAFF
15 | TRBV14 | CASSQVAAASGKLFF
21 | TRBV15 | CATSTSQDGSGRRHVSYEQYF
14 | TRBV28 | CAATGRGDNQPQHF
14 | TRBV9 | CASSDRGGGSPLHF
16 | TRBV2 | CASPSGQGGKGYGYTF
15 | TRBV6-5 | CASSYQTGTHTEAFF
13 | TRBV11-3 | CASSLYGGTEAFF
16 | TRBV2 | CASSGTVNPYNSPLHF
17 | TRBV5-1 | CASSPGGPQGMNAEAFF
12 | TRBV27 | CASSELGQPQHF
12 | TRBV9 | CASSPSAGSQYF
15 | TRBV19 | CASSTTDASGNTIYF
16 | TRBV9 | CASSEPRLGGGSEQFF
14 | TRBV2 | CASSLLQGATEAFF
15 | TRBV5-1 | CASSSYRGTNSPLHF
13 | TRBV30 | CAWGRNAANTIYF
16 | TRBV27 | CASSQRTEQPGNTIYF
15 | TRBV7-6 | CATSRGGTKSYEQYF
16 | TRBV9 | CASSARTARNTGELFF
14 | TRBV5-1 | CASSFGTDTGELFF
15 | TRBV19 | CASSLAQVSNQPQHF
15 | TRBV2 | CASSRTSVGRETQYF
13 | TRBV6-5 | CASIPGLSYGYTF
16 | TRBV4-1 | CASSQVGLAVNNERFF
13 | TRBV6-5 | CASSYKGGAGYTF
15 | TRBV7-9 | CASSLVVGSGVEAFF
17 | TRBV11-2 | CASSLGSGQLITGELFF
13 | TRBV6-5 | CASRSTGINGYTF
15 | TRBV4-1 | CASSQGTGLNQPQHF
16 | TRBV5-1 | CASSLIPSGNADTQYF
14 | TRBV4-1 | CASSQEVGRFEAFF
13 | TRBV6-1 | CASSEARWTEAFF
15 | TRBV3-1/TRBV3-2 | CASSQDTSGMYEQYF
15 | TRBV5-5 | CASSHLQGANQPQHF
13 | TRBV28 | CASSLSEWTEAFF
12 | TRBV6-5 | CASSDSYNEQFF